These 25 T cell receptor beta chains originate from one sample sequenced in a study of cytomegalovirus exposure and HLA in healthy donors. Use of 60 Vbeta and 13 Jbeta primers characterized the PCR. Assay used: immunoSEQ multiplex PCR; TCRdb lists only in-frame clones, some missing. Of about 130,000 clones in the sample, over 70% are singletons; the top ten hold 3% to 4%. What was sequenced was PBMCs. The receptors derive from a man between 18 and 29 years old in good health and CMV-seropositive.

The table lists this clone with a count of one. The genes are TRBV27 and TRBJ1-1; TRBD1 might be the D (6 bases). The germline gives CDR1 MNHEY, CDR2 SMNVEV (reference sequence). The CDR3 is 15 residues long. Trimming pared 0 bases from V and 7 bases from J, leaving 15 bases between. The CDR3 DNA sequence: TGTGCCAGCAGTTTATCCGTTGTGGACAGCCTTGAAGCTTTCTTT. It specifies CASSLSVVDSLEAFF.

The rearrangement joins TRBV19 to TRBJ2-2, with D uncertain. Trimming cost V 4 bases and J 0 bases, with 12 bases left between them. Germline CDR1 LNHDA, CDR2 SQIVND (reference sequence). This CDR3 comprises 16 residues. This CDR3 is CASSSGGFANTGELFF. The DNA for the CDR3 is TGTGCCAGTAGTAGCGGTGGATTCGCGAACACCGGGGAGCTGTTTTTT.

The chain links TRBV7-2 to TRBJ1-1; weak D call: TRBD1 (5 bases). The CDR3 is made up of 14 amino acids. V was shortened by 2 bases and J by 11 bases, with 18 bases between the two germline ends. Looked up from germline, CDR1 is SGHTA and CDR2 is FQGNSA. As DNA, the CDR3 is TGTGCCAGCAGCTTAAGGGGTAACGGGCCTGCGGCTTTCTTT. Amino acid sequence: CASSLRGNGPAAFF.

The V and J genes are TRBV11-2 and TRBJ1-1; 11 nucleotides agree with TRBD1. The germline gives CDR1 SGHAT, CDR2 FQNNGV. V was clipped by 4 bases and J by 5 bases; unmatched bases: 6. The CDR3 runs 15 residues. This CDR3 is CASSSPDRGRTEAFF. The CDR3 nucleotides read TGTGCCAGCAGCTCCCCGGACAGGGGGCGGACTGAAGCTTTCTTT.

The rearrangement joins TRBV25-1 to TRBJ1-6; D not certain. The CDR3 is 14 amino acids. Trimming left V 1 base short and J 10 bases short, with 11 bases between. The germline CDR1 and CDR2 sequences are MGHDK and SYGVNS. DNA for the CDR3: TGTGCCAGCAGTGAATGGAGGGCCCCCTCACCCCTCCACTTT. Its translation: CASSEWRAPSPLHF.

The chain recombines TRBV4-1 with TRBJ2-7; 7 bases line up with TRBD2. This CDR3 has 15 amino acids. Per germline, CDR1 MGHRA and CDR2 YSYEKL. The junction had 6 bases not matched to a gene; V was cut back by 1 base and J by 3 bases. CDR3 protein: CASSQALGGSYEQYF. The CDR3 DNA is TGCGCCAGCAGCCAAGCACTGGGGGGGAGCTACGAGCAGTACTTC.

The genes are TRBV5-1 and TRBJ1-1, with TRBD1 identical over 7 bases. Trimming took 4 bases from V and 6 from J; bases not matched to a gene: 6. CDR1 and CDR2 (germline): SGHRS, YFSETQ. This CDR3 is built from 13 residues. In DNA form, the CDR3 reads TGCGCCAGCAGCCCGGAAGGGACAGCTGAAGCTTTCTTT. Translating it yields CASSPEGTAEAFF.

The chain has TRBV5-4 and TRBJ1-4; 8 bases fit TRBD1. The CDR3 totals 16 residues. Losses at the gene ends were 2 bases for V and 0 bases for J; bases not matched to a gene: 3. Germline CDR1 and CDR2: SGHNT and YYREEE (reference sequence). The DNA of the CDR3 is TGTGCCAGCAGCTTAACAGGGGGTGCAACTAATGAAAAACTGTTTTTT. Protein: CASSLTGGATNEKLFF.

V usage is TRBV7-2 and J usage is TRBJ2-5; TRBD1 might be the D (6 bases). The V gene lost 4 bases and the J gene lost 0 bases, with 18 bases spanning the gap. Looked up from germline, CDR1 is SGHTA and CDR2 is FQGNSA. This CDR3 comprises 17 residues. CDR3 in amino acids: CASSSGKTGEYQETQYF. CDR3 coding DNA: TGTGCCAGCAGCTCCGGGAAGACAGGAGAGTACCAAGAGACCCAGTACTTC. Full variable domain (remainder filled in from reference TRBV7-2 and TRBJ2-5): GAGVSQSPSNKVTEKGKDVELRCDPISGHTALYWYRQSLGQGLEFLIYFQGNSAPDKSGLPSDRFSAERTGGSVSTLTIQRTQQEDSAVYLCASSSGKTGEYQETQYFGPGTRLLVL.

This clone came up a few times. The rearrangement uses TRBV4-3 and TRBJ2-1; 8 positions agree with TRBD2. Germline CDR1 reads LGHNA; CDR2 reads YSLEER. The V segment lost 9 bases and the J segment 9 bases; nucleotides outside the gene matches: 13. The CDR3 has 14 residues. The CDR3 DNA reads as TGCGCCAGTATCAATACCCGGGGGGGAAGTGAGCAGTTCTTC. Its protein product is CASINTRGGSEQFF.

The rearrangement joins TRBV6-5 to TRBJ1-2; D gene unclear. Germline CDR1 reads MNHEY; CDR2 reads SVGAGI. V gave up 8 bases and J gave up 7 bases, with 8 bases separating them. The CDR3 spans 10 residues. CDR3 bases: TGTGCCAGCCGAGGTGCTGGCTACACCTTC. Translating gives CASRGAGYTF.

This sequence joins TRBV4-1 and TRBJ2-1, with 12 bases identical to TRBD2. J gave up 1 base and V 8 bases, and 3 bases lay outside the gene matches. Germline CDR1 is MGHRA and CDR2 is YSYEKL. The CDR3 totals 15 residues. The CDR3 DNA follows: TGCGCCAGCTCGACTAGCGGGAGATCCTACAATGAGCAGTTCTTC. Protein sequence: CASSTSGRSYNEQFF.

The V gene is TRBV7-9, the J gene TRBJ1-3; no definite D call. Trimming removed 6 bases at V and 2 bases at J, with 14 bases between. Looked up from germline, CDR1 is SEHNR and CDR2 is FQNEAQ (reference sequence). The CDR3 runs to 15 residues. The CDR3 loop is CASSSGIRAGNTIYF. CDR3 nucleotide sequence: TGTGCCAGCAGTAGTGGAATTCGGGCTGGAAACACCATATATTTT.

The CDR3: CASSPKASGINNEQFF. Here the CDR3 DNA reads TGTGCCAGCAGCCCCAAAGCTAGCGGGATAAACAATGAGCAGTTCTTC. The V gene is TRBV7-9, the J gene TRBJ2-1; TRBD2 matches at 9 bases. The ends lost 5 bases at V and 5 bases at J; junction bases unmatched: 10. CDR1 is SEHNR, CDR2 FQNEAQ, per germline (reference sequence). This CDR3 has 16 residues.

The chain employs TRBV4-3 and TRBJ1-6; no clear D gene. Germline assignment: CDR1 LGHNA and CDR2 YSLEER. With 1 base removed from V and 7 bases from J, the gap between germline ends came to 14 bases. The CDR3 is 16 residues long. The CDR3 sequence: CASSQVTDPGNSPLHF. The CDR3 DNA is TGCGCCAGCAGCCAAGTTACGGACCCGGGGAATTCACCCCTCCACTTT.

The CDR3 DNA follows: TGTGCCAGCAGTGACAGAGGAGTCAATCAGCCCCAGCATTTT. Amino acid sequence: CASSDRGVNQPQHF. V is TRBV27 and J is TRBJ1-5; possible D gene TRBD1, 5 bases. The length of the CDR3 is 14 residues. Germline loops: CDR1 MNHEY, CDR2 SMNVEV (reference sequence). V shed 5 bases and J shed 3 bases, with 11 bases lying between them.

The gene calls are TRBV19 and TRBJ2-1, with 7 nucleotides matching TRBD2. V gave up 3 bases and J gave up 0 bases; unmatched junction bases: 5. Looked up from germline, CDR1 is LNHDA and CDR2 is SQIVND (reference sequence). The CDR3 is 16 amino acids. Written as DNA, the CDR3 is TGTGCCAGTAGTATTTTGGGCGGGAGCTCCTACAATGAGCAGTTCTTC. It is translated as CASSILGGSSYNEQFF.

The V call is TRBV19, the J call TRBJ1-5; D is unclear. CDR3 length equals 15 residues. V lost 4 bases, J lost 5 bases, and 15 bases lay in between. Per the germline V gene, CDR1 is LNHDA and CDR2 is SQIVND (reference sequence). DNA of the CDR3: TGTGCCAGTAGTACGCCCCAAACACCAGATCAGCCCCAGCATTTT. Translating it yields CASSTPQTPDQPQHF.

This rearrangement joins TRBV5-1 to TRBJ2-1; maybe TRBD1 (6 bases). The CDR3 is made up of 15 amino acids. Germline V gene lookup returns CDR1 SGHRS and CDR2 YFSETQ. V was clipped by 3 bases and J by 0 bases, with 10 bases between them. The CDR3 nucleotides read TGCGCCAGCAGCTCCGGGACATACTCCTACAATGAGCAGTTCTTC. It translates to CASSSGTYSYNEQFF.

The chain employs TRBV5-1 and TRBJ2-3; 7 nucleotides match TRBD1. This CDR3 contains 15 residues. Trimming removed 1 base from V and 2 bases from J; junction bases left unmatched: 4. The germline V gene encodes CDR1 SGHRS and CDR2 YFSETQ. The CDR3 is CASSLRQGNTDTQYF. DNA of the CDR3: TGCGCCAGCAGCTTGAGACAGGGAAACACAGATACGCAGTATTTT.

The chain is built from TRBV30 and TRBJ2-7, with D unclear. Germline-derived CDR1 and CDR2 are GTSNPN and SVGIG (reference sequence). The CDR3 loop spans 12 amino acids. V was trimmed by 6 bases and J by 5 bases, leaving 14 bases between them. The CDR3 here is CACTASWNEQYF. In nucleotides, the CDR3 is TGTGCCTGTACAGCCTCCTGGAACGAGCAGTACTTC.

The CDR3 spells CASSKATSGGAFYEQYF. The CDR3 nucleotides read TGTGCCAGCAGCAAAGCAACTAGCGGGGGGGCTTTCTACGAGCAGTACTTC. V usage is TRBV21-1 and J usage is TRBJ2-7; the table assigns TRBD2, which was not confirmed against the DNA. TRBV21-1 is marked as a pseudogene. This CDR3 region has 17 residues.

Here the CDR3 DNA reads TGTGCCAGTAGTATTCCAGGTCCTAGCACAGATACGCAGTATTTT. The encoded protein is CASSIPGPSTDTQYF. V usage is TRBV19 and J usage is TRBJ2-3; D remains unclear. The CDR3 sequence is 15 residues long. V was trimmed by 3 bases and J by 0 bases, leaving 10 bases between them. CDR1 LNHDA and CDR2 SQIVND come from the germline V gene (reference sequence).

This clone appeared a few times. The CDR3 protein is CASSQEPGQGFEQFF. The DNA of the CDR3 is TGCGCCAGCAGCCAAGAGCCGGGACAGGGATTTGAGCAGTTCTTC. The rearrangement joins TRBV4-3 to TRBJ2-1; 9 positions agree with TRBD1. V was pared by 0 bases and J by 9 bases, with 6 bases of the junction left unmatched. CDR3 length: 15 residues. The germline gives CDR1 LGHNA, CDR2 YSLEER.

The J gene is TRBJ1-1, the V gene TRBV5-1; D is ambiguous. Germline assignment: CDR1 SGHRS and CDR2 YFSETQ. V was pared by 1 base and J by 0 bases, with 7 bases between. The CDR3 is made up of 14 amino acids. CDR3 residues: CASSLFGVNTEAFF. DNA for the CDR3: TGCGCCAGCAGCTTGTTCGGGGTGAACACTGAAGCTTTCTTT.